This T cell receptor (beta chain) was captured in a study of T cell responses to AZD1222 COVID-19 vaccine. Findings and caveats of the study: Just a handful of people given AZD1222 tested seropositive at baseline. Spike-specific TCR breadth and depth went up after people got two AZD1222 doses. White British ancestry dominated among donors, who included more females, and clonal diversity was possibly underestimated.

V lost 2 bases, J lost 0 bases, and 10 bases lay in between. There are 15 residues in the CDR3. Germline V gene sequence: CDR1 SGHDN, CDR2 FVKESK. This table comes from immunoSEQ multiplex PCR, and its TCRdb copy is limited to in-frame clones, with some not included. The sample shows roughly 180,000 clones, about nine tenths of them seen only once. As to this clone: Its antigen is undetermined.

This clonotype was sampled from an adult in good health. The chain has TRBV14 and TRBJ1-2; D is perhaps TRBD1 (5 bases). This material consisted of peripheral blood, taken on day 0 of AZD1222 vaccination. CDR3 DNA sequence: TGTGCCAGCAGCCAACTGGACATAGCTAACTATGGCTACACCTTC. This codes for CASSQLDIANYGYTF.